This T cell receptor (beta chain) is drawn from a study of vaccination effects on CD4 cells after COVID-19. Only in-frame clones appear in the TCRdb table, and some are missing; sequencing was by immunoSEQ multiplex PCR. The profile shows approximately 74,000 clones, about 70% of them singletons. Viral peptide pool expansion of antigen-specific CD4+ T cells preceded sequencing in the ViraFEST assay. Cells that had been cultured for approximately ten days were the source of isolated CD4+ T cells. Nucleocapsid antibody tests were negative, and the vaccine recipients had no prior SARS-CoV-2 infection. Both day 3 and day 7 saw half the medium replaced with IL-2 medium. In regard to this clone: Antigen: not known.

Germline V gene lookup returns CDR1 SGHRS and CDR2 YFSETQ. V lost 4 bases and J 7 bases, leaving 18 bases between the germline ends. The CDR3 length is 15 residues. The specimen was CD4+ T cells from PBMCs cultured with HCoV-NL63 spike peptides, collected before COVID-19 vaccination. The chain uses TRBV5-1 and TRBJ1-5; D uncertain. The TCR sequence derives from a human donor who received a COVID-19 vaccine. The CDR3 region is CASSAGPGSGQPQHF. The CDR3 nucleotides read TGCGCCAGCAGCGCCGGACCCGGGTCGGGGCAGCCCCAGCATTTT.